The entry that follows covers one T cell receptor beta chain sequence. Germline V gene sequence: CDR1 MDHEN, CDR2 SYDVKM. V was clipped by 2 bases and J by 4 bases, with 9 bases between them. CDR3 length: 14 residues. The PCR had 60 Vbeta and 13 Jbeta primers. Method: immunoSEQ multiplex PCR; TCRdb's copy keeps in-frame clones and lacks some. In the table there are around 100,000 clones, more than 70% of which are singletons. The record originates from a study of cytomegalovirus exposure and HLA in healthy donors. Sampled while nominally healthy, donors likely had unrecorded immune exposures. The V and J genes are TRBV28 and TRBJ1-5; D unclear. The sequence was obtained from a male donor in good health and CMV-seropositive. The sequenced sample was PBMCs. The CDR3 sequence is CASSLSSTNQPQHF. CDR3 DNA sequence: TGTGCCAGCAGTTTAAGTTCCACTAATCAGCCCCAGCATTTT.